Included here is one TCR beta chain sequence, with context. The sample is drawn from a study of T cell clonotyping in hematopoietic cell transplantation. Trimming removed 4 bases from V and 10 bases from J, with 13 bases in between. This CDR3 spans 12 amino acids. CDR1 SGHRS and CDR2 YFSETQ come from the germline V gene. The assay was immunoSEQ multiplex PCR, and TCRdb's table has in-frame clones only and misses some. Among tens of thousands of clones, around 94% were seen once, and the ten largest hold 0.7% to 0.95%. Sequencing used peripheral blood mononuclear cells. The V gene is TRBV5-1, the J gene TRBJ2-3; D perhaps matches TRBD1 (6 bases). The source of this sequence is a woman in her 50s in good health. Some clones in this sample may be carry-over from other donors' samples. CDR3 bases: TGCGCCAGCAGCCCTCCAGGGGTTTCGCAGTATTTT. Translating gives CASSPPGVSQYF.